Each of the 19 T cell receptor beta chains below was sequenced from the same sample in a study of cytomegalovirus exposure and HLA in healthy donors. In the PCR, 60 Vbeta and 13 Jbeta primers were used. Profiled with immunoSEQ multiplex PCR; TCRdb holds only in-frame clones, not every one. The sample has over 100,000 clones; around 72% are singletons. Sequences were obtained from PBMCs. The receptors shown here come from a man in his fifties or sixties in good health and CMV-seropositive.

On this clone: Other DNA sequences from this sample encode an identical CDR3 as well. The genes are TRBV5-6 and TRBJ2-2; 9 nucleotides line up with TRBD1. The CDR3 contains 14 residues. V lost 2 bases, J lost 5 bases, and 1 base stayed unmatched. CDR1 SGHDT and CDR2 YYEEEE come from the germline V gene. For the CDR3, the DNA is TGTGCCAGCAGCTTACAGGGGGCTACCGGGGAGCTGTTTTTT. This sequence encodes CASSLQGATGELFF.

The chain has TRBV27 and TRBJ1-5; 10 bases are a match to TRBD1. The V segment lost 5 bases and the J segment 1 base; nucleotides outside the gene matches: 2. This CDR3 has 15 amino acids. The germline gives CDR1 MNHEY, CDR2 SMNVEV (reference sequence). CDR3 sequence reads: CASSGTGDSNQPQHF. CDR3 nucleotide sequence: TGTGCCAGCAGTGGGACAGGGGACAGCAATCAGCCCCAGCATTTT.

V gene TRBV18 combines with J gene TRBJ2-6; 7 positions agree with TRBD1. Germline V gene lookup returns CDR1 KGHSH and CDR2 LQKENI. Unmatched junction bases numbered 15, after V lost 4 bases and J lost 0 bases. The CDR3 runs to 20 residues. CDR3 loop: CASSRSQPGQLSSGANVLTF. CDR3 DNA sequence: TGTGCCAGCTCACGGAGTCAACCGGGACAGCTATCCTCTGGGGCCAACGTCCTGACTTTC.

The V call is TRBV7-9, the J call TRBJ2-7, with 8 bases that match TRBD2. Trimming at V came to 3 bases and at J to 12 bases, leaving 7 bases not matched to a gene. Germline CDR1 is SEHNR and CDR2 is FQNEAQ (reference sequence). The CDR3 covers 12 residues. The CDR3 region is CASSFREGKRYF. The CDR3 coding sequence is TGTGCCAGCAGCTTCCGGGAGGGGAAGCGGTACTTC.

This chain joins TRBV7-2 and TRBJ2-3, with 10 bases that match TRBD2. The J segment lost 4 bases and the V segment lost 1 base, leaving 5 bases of the junction unmatched. The CDR3 is made up of 16 amino acids. Looked up from germline, CDR1 is SGHTA and CDR2 is FQGNSA. CDR3 residues: CASSLGASGRPDTQYF. The CDR3 coding sequence is TGTGCCAGCAGCTTAGGGGCTAGCGGGAGACCAGATACGCAGTATTTT.

Here the CDR3 DNA reads TGTGCCAGCAGTGAAGTGTACAATACGCAGTATTTT. Its protein is CASSEVYNTQYF. The chain couples TRBV6-1 to TRBJ2-3; no firm D call. The V and J ends lost 1 base and 7 bases respectively, with 6 bases between them. Looked up from germline, CDR1 is MNHNS and CDR2 is SASEGT. The CDR3 runs 12 residues.

This clone has a handful of counts. The rearrangement uses TRBV6-6 and TRBJ1-1; TRBD1 agrees at 8 bases. CDR1 and CDR2 (germline): MNHNY, SVGAGI (reference sequence). The CDR3 loop spans 16 amino acids. V lost 0 bases, J lost 0 bases, and 3 bases stayed unmatched. The CDR3 here is CASSYSNRGMNTEAFF. The DNA of the CDR3 is TGTGCCAGCAGTTACTCGAACAGGGGGATGAACACTGAAGCTTTCTTT.

This chain uses TRBV19 with TRBJ1-3; 11 nucleotides align to TRBD1. CDR3 size: 17 residues. With V trimmed by 4 bases and J by 0 bases, 5 bases remained unmatched. The V gene's germline CDR1 is LNHDA and CDR2 SQIVND (reference sequence). The CDR3 sequence: CASSTKGTGGSGNTIYF. The CDR3 DNA reads as TGTGCCAGTAGTACCAAAGGGACAGGGGGCTCTGGAAACACCATATATTTT. The full variable domain, its missing parts supplied by reference TRBV19 and TRBJ1-3, is DGGITQSPKYLFRKEGQNVTLSCEQNLNHDAMYWYRQDPGQGLRLIYYSQIVNDFQKGDIAEGYSVSREKKESFPLTVTSAQKNPTAFYLCASSTKGTGGSGNTIYFGEGSWLTVV.

This clone was detected only a few times. This sequence joins TRBV2 and TRBJ1-1, with D tentatively TRBD1 (5 bases). Between the trimmed V and J ends, which lost 7 bases and 1 base, there was a span of 10 bases. Germline assignment: CDR1 SNHLY and CDR2 FYNNEI. The CDR3 has 13 residues. This CDR3 reads CASKVDTNTEAFF. For the CDR3, the DNA is TGTGCCAGCAAAGTGGACACGAACACTGAAGCTTTCTTT. The variable domain in full, with the rest retrieved from reference TRBV2 and TRBJ1-1, is EPEVTQTPSHQVTQMGQEVILRCVPISNHLYFYWYRQILGQKVEFLVSFYNNEISEKSEIFDDQFSVERPDGSNFTLKIRSTKLEDSAMYFCASKVDTNTEAFFGQGTRLTVV.

This chain connects TRBV18 to TRBJ2-1; possible D gene TRBD2, 5 bases. In germline, CDR1 is KGHSH, CDR2 LQKENI. CDR3 length: 21 amino acids. The germline V and J ends were trimmed by 5 bases and 0 bases, with 29 bases remaining between them. For the CDR3, the DNA is TGTGCCAGCTCAGGACTGGCCGGCACCTTGTGGCGCGATAGCTCCTACAATGAGCAGTTCTTC. Its protein product is CASSGLAGTLWRDSSYNEQFF.

With regard to this clone: In the same sample, other DNA sequences code for this CDR3. V usage is TRBV27 and J usage is TRBJ1-5; weak D call: TRBD1 (6 bases). Trimming pared 3 bases from V and 7 bases from J, leaving 10 bases between. From germline, CDR1 is MNHEY and CDR2 SMNVEV (reference sequence). The length of the CDR3 is 13 residues. Here the CDR3 reads CASSLRGGQPQHF. The DNA for the CDR3 is TGTGCCAGCAGTTTGAGGGGGGGACAGCCCCAGCATTTT.

The V and J genes are TRBV11-2 and TRBJ2-3; 7 positions match TRBD2. Germline loops: CDR1 SGHAT, CDR2 FQNNGV. Unmatched junction bases numbered 5, after V lost 5 bases and J lost 9 bases. This CDR3 has 12 amino acids. Here the CDR3 DNA reads TGTGCCAGCAGCCCGCCGGGAGGCACGCAGTATTTT. This encodes CASSPPGGTQYF.

The V call is TRBV5-1, the J call TRBJ1-1, with 7 nucleotides matching TRBD1. Germline CDR1 and CDR2: SGHRS and YFSETQ. J was trimmed by 1 base and V by 1 base; bases with no gene match: 7. This CDR3 is 16 amino acids long. CDR3 amino acids: CASSLRGTAGNTEAFF. The CDR3 coding sequence is TGCGCCAGCAGCTTGCGCGGGACAGCGGGGAACACTGAAGCTTTCTTT.

The chain recombines TRBV7-9 with TRBJ2-7; D remains ambiguous. Germline assignment: CDR1 SEHNR and CDR2 FQNEAQ (reference sequence). The CDR3 contains 15 residues. V was cut by 3 bases and J by 1 base, with 13 bases left in between. For the CDR3, the DNA is TGTGCCAGCAGCTTCTTGTCCGAAACATCCTACGAGCAGTACTTC. It is translated as CASSFLSETSYEQYF.

V and J are TRBV9 and TRBJ2-1; TRBD2 matches 10 bases. The V gene end was trimmed by 5 bases and the J gene end by 9 bases; junction bases not matched to a gene: 11. Germline loops: CDR1 SGDLS, CDR2 YYNGEE. The CDR3 consists of 15 residues. CDR3 bases: TGTGCCAGCAGTCAACAAGCGGGGGGGTTGAGTGAGCAGTTCTTC. Translating it yields CASSQQAGGLSEQFF.

This chain connects TRBV29-1 to TRBJ2-5; 14 positions agree with TRBD2. V was pared by 4 bases and J by 5 bases, with 3 bases of the junction left unmatched. CDR1 SQVTM and CDR2 ANQGSEA come from the germline V gene. The CDR3 runs to 14 residues. Here the CDR3 DNA reads TGCAGCGTTGCGGGACTAGCGGGGGTCGAGACCCAGTACTTC. This encodes CSVAGLAGVETQYF.

The chain is built from TRBV19 and TRBJ2-7, with no clear D. The length of the CDR3 is 12 residues. Deletions cut 5 bases from V and 2 bases from J, with 7 bases between. CDR1 is LNHDA and CDR2 is SQIVND in the germline V gene (reference sequence). The CDR3 protein is CASSPGPYEQYF. CDR3 sequence (DNA): TGTGCCAGTAGTCCTGGGCCCTACGAGCAGTACTTC.

V gene TRBV2 combines with J gene TRBJ1-2; a possible D gene is TRBD1 (6 bases). Trimming pared 8 bases from V and 2 bases from J, leaving 12 bases between. The CDR3 is 13 amino acids. The germline CDR1 and CDR2 sequences are SNHLY and FYNNEI. The CDR3 region is CASGQLRNYGYTF. The CDR3 region has the DNA TGTGCCAGCGGACAGCTACGAAACTATGGCTACACCTTC.

This clone was found a few times. The J gene is TRBJ2-1, the V gene TRBV5-1; 7 bases line up with TRBD2. Germline-derived CDR1 and CDR2 are SGHRS and YFSETQ. The CDR3 is 16 amino acids. The V and J ends lost 0 bases and 7 bases, in that order; junction bases with no gene match: 10. The CDR3 spells CASSLVVSGPPNEQFF. For the CDR3, the DNA is TGCGCCAGCAGCTTGGTTGTTAGCGGGCCACCGAATGAGCAGTTCTTC. The complete variable domain, with remaining parts taken from reference TRBV5-1 and TRBJ2-1, reads KAGVTQTPRYLIKTRGQQVTLSCSPISGHRSVSWYQQTPGQGLQFLFEYFSETQRNKGNFPGRFSGRQFSNSRSEMNVSTLELGDSALYLCASSLVVSGPPNEQFFGPGTRLTVL.